The following is a T cell receptor (beta chain) sequence with its context. Germline CDR1 SGHNT, CDR2 YENEEA. V shed 5 bases, J shed 4 bases, and the junction held 5 bases outside the gene matches. The CDR3 is made up of 15 amino acids. This table comes from immunoSEQ multiplex PCR, and its TCRdb copy is limited to in-frame clones, with some not included. The table lists 65,000 to 80,000 clones, approximately 90% of them singletons. This sample was taken from a study of T cell changes during pregnancy in multiple sclerosis. The input for sequencing was peripheral blood, taken in the third trimester of pregnancy. The source of this sequence is a female donor with multiple sclerosis, enrolled in a pregnancy study. The chain combines TRBV11-3 with TRBJ2-6; 7 nucleotides align to TRBD1. The CDR3 nucleotides read TGTGCCAGCAGCCCGGGGACAGCCGGGGCCAACGTCCTGACTTTC. Translating gives CASSPGTAGANVLTF.